The rows below give T cell receptor beta chains drawn from one sample of a study of a mutant IDH1 vaccine in newly diagnosed glioma. The protocol was immunoSEQ multiplex PCR, while the TCRdb copy is restricted to in-frame clones and leaves out a portion. The repertoire has about 54,000 clones, more than 80% of them found once; the top ten carry approximately 20%. Sequenced material: PBMCs, taken from a glioma patient treated with radiotherapy, temozolomide or both. The source of these receptors is a man aged 18 to 30 with glioma. Each CDR3 is given with its conserved first and last residue. Each record gives: D gene, J gene, V gene, clone size, CDR3 protein, CDR3 DNA. D genes are given only for firm matches. Clone size, where shown, is once, few, many, or a class for clones that have expanded.

>-|TRBJ1-2|TRBV10-2|-
CASSEGRQDRPANYGYTF
TGCGCCAGCAGTGAGGGACGGCAAGACAGGCCAGCTAACTATGGCTACACCTTC
>TRBD1|TRBJ1-6|TRBV2|-
CASSVLQGSNSPLHF
TGTGCCAGCAGTGTACTACAGGGGTCTAATTCACCCCTCCACTTT
>-|TRBJ1-2|TRBV19|-
CASSIDRTVYGYTF
TGTGCCAGTAGTATAGATCGGACAGTATATGGCTACACCTTC
>TRBD1|TRBJ1-2|TRBV2|-
CASSLSRQGHNYGYTF
TGTGCCAGCTCTCTCTCCAGACAGGGCCATAACTATGGCTACACCTTC
>-|TRBJ2-1|TRBV15|-
CATSRGGTSVYNEQFF
TGTGCCACCAGCAGAGGGGGGACTTCCGTTTACAATGAGCAGTTCTTC
>-|TRBJ1-2|TRBV6-5|-
CASSLAGRTIYGYTF
TGTGCCAGCAGTCTAGCGGGACGGACCATCTATGGCTACACCTTC
>-|TRBJ1-1|TRBV18|-
CASSPERGLTEAFF
TGTGCCAGCTCACCAGAACGGGGGCTCACTGAAGCTTTCTTT
>-|TRBJ2-7|TRBV27|-
CASGQTGRYEQYF
TGTGCCAGCGGGCAGACAGGGAGGTACGAGCAGTACTTC
>-|TRBJ1-3|TRBV30|-
CAWSGGNTIYF
TGTGCCTGGAGTGGGGGAAACACCATATATTTT
>-|TRBJ1-1|TRBV6-5|-
CASSYRSWGTEAFF
TGTGCCAGCAGTTACAGGTCCTGGGGCACTGAAGCTTTCTTT
>-|TRBJ2-3|TRBV19|-
CASSVTAGRRSTDTQYF
TGTGCCAGTAGTGTTACCGCCGGTAGGAGAAGCACAGATACGCAGTATTTT
>-|TRBJ1-1|TRBV4-2|-
CASSQGDYTEAFF
TGTGCCAGCAGCCAAGGAGACTACACTGAAGCTTTCTTT
>TRBD1|TRBJ2-7|TRBV28|-
CASRDRLYEQYF
TGTGCCAGCAGGGACAGGCTCTACGAGCAGTACTTC
>TRBD2|TRBJ2-3|TRBV29-1|-
CSVEDLSGEFRTDTQYF
TGCAGCGTTGAAGATTTGAGCGGGGAATTTAGGACAGATACGCAGTATTTT
>-|TRBJ1-5|TRBV28|-
CASSWGGSGQPQHF
TGTGCCAGCAGTTGGGGGGGTTCAGGGCAGCCCCAGCATTTT
>-|TRBJ1-4|TRBV7-2|-
CASSLWAGAGAGGEKLFF
TGTGCCAGCAGCCTATGGGCAGGCGCCGGGGCGGGAGGTGAAAAACTGTTTTTT
>-|TRBJ1-1|TRBV19|once
CASSSPGATEAFF
TGTGCCAGTAGTTCCCCCGGAGCCACTGAAGCTTTCTTT
>TRBD1|TRBJ2-7|TRBV5-4|-
CASSLGQGVEQYF
TGTGCCAGCAGCTTGGGACAGGGGGTCGAGCAGTACTTC
>-|TRBJ2-2|TRBV4-3|-
CASSQTLATTNTGELFF
TGCGCCAGCAGCCAAACTCTAGCGACCACCAACACCGGGGAGCTGTTTTTT
>-|TRBJ2-7|TRBV6-1|-
CATKIAAGSYEQYF
TGTGCCACCAAAATCGCGGCGGGTTCCTACGAGCAGTACTTC
>TRBD1|TRBJ1-5|TRBV6-5|-
CASRAQGAAPQHF
TGTGCCAGCAGAGCCCAGGGGGCCGCACCCCAGCATTTT
>-|TRBJ2-5|TRBV18|-
CASSPSRETQYF
TGTGCCAGCTCACCGTCCAGAGAGACCCAGTACTTC
>TRBD1|TRBJ1-1|TRBV28|-
CASGVGQRSDLVF
TGTGCCAGCGGGGTGGGACAGCGTTCTGATTTGGTCTTT
>TRBD1|TRBJ1-5|TRBV15|-
CATRQGNQPQHF
TGTGCCACCAGACAGGGGAATCAGCCCCAGCATTTT
>TRBD1|TRBJ1-1|TRBV10-3|-
CAISESRGRGKTEAFF
TGTGCCATCAGTGAGTCAAGGGGGCGGGGTAAGACTGAAGCTTTCTTT
>-|TRBJ2-7|TRBV19|-
CASRRQGGHEQYF
TGTGCCAGTAGGAGGCAGGGCGGCCACGAGCAGTACTTC
>TRBD1|TRBJ1-1|TRBV5-1|-
CASSSETGAPTEAFF
TGCGCCAGCAGTTCCGAGACAGGGGCCCCCACTGAAGCTTTCTTT
>TRBD1|TRBJ2-7|TRBV27|-
CASSMTGPAYEQYF
TGTGCCAGCAGTATGACAGGGCCCGCCTACGAGCAGTACTTC
>-|TRBJ1-3|TRBV6-1|-
CASSEKGPAYTIYF
TGTGCCAGCAGTGAAAAGGGCCCCGCATACACCATATATTTT
>-|TRBJ2-7|TRBV9|-
CASSAGSGSEQYF
TGTGCCAGCAGCGCAGGGTCAGGCAGCGAGCAGTACTTC
>TRBD2|TRBJ2-6|TRBV29-1|-
CSVEKGRAHGANVLTF
TGCAGCGTTGAAAAGGGGAGGGCCCATGGGGCCAACGTCCTGACTTTC
>-|TRBJ2-2|TRBV4-2|-
CASSQVLADGELFF
TGTGCCAGCAGCCAAGTATTGGCAGACGGGGAGCTGTTTTTT
>-|TRBJ2-6|TRBV11-2|-
CASSPASSPRANVLTF
TGTGCCAGCAGCCCCGCCTCCTCACCGCGGGCCAACGTCCTGACTTTC
>-|TRBJ1-3|TRBV6-1|-
CASSENRRNSGNTIYF
TGTGCCAGCAGTGAAAACAGGAGAAACTCTGGAAACACCATATATTTT
>TRBD1|TRBJ1-5|TRBV5-1|-
CASRHGTGSGPQHF
TGCGCCAGCAGACATGGGACAGGGTCAGGGCCCCAGCATTTT
>-|TRBJ1-1|TRBV6-6|-
CASSSGTEAFF
TGTGCCAGCAGCTCCGGGACTGAAGCTTTCTTT
>TRBD1|TRBJ1-5|TRBV19|-
CASSIGTGVNQPQHF
TGTGCCAGTAGTATAGGGACAGGGGTCAATCAGCCCCAGCATTTT
>TRBD2|TRBJ2-5|TRBV4-3|-
CASSQEAGPGTQETQYF
TGCGCCAGCAGCCAAGAAGCGGGGCCCGGGACGCAAGAGACCCAGTACTTC
>TRBD1|TRBJ2-3|TRBV5-1|-
CASRGQTSTDTQYF
TGCGCCAGCAGGGGACAGACTAGCACAGATACGCAGTATTTT
>-|TRBJ2-7|TRBV27|-
CASSLSLAGSEQYF
TGTGCCAGCAGTTTGTCACTCGCAGGGAGCGAGCAGTACTTC
>TRBD1|TRBJ2-7|TRBV4-3|-
CASSQEGQGDYEQYF
TGCGCCAGCAGCCAAGAGGGACAGGGGGACTACGAGCAGTACTTC
>-|TRBJ1-5|TRBV6-4|medium-sized
CASSEVGPKLNSNQPQHF
TGTGCCAGCAGTGAGGTCGGGCCGAAACTTAATAGCAATCAGCCCCAGCATTTT
>-|TRBJ1-4|TRBV2|-
CASSEALGQNEKLFF
TGTGCCAGCAGTGAAGCGCTTGGACAGAATGAAAAACTGTTTTTT
>-|TRBJ2-2|TRBV7-2|-
CASSLSWGAGNTGELFF
TGTGCCAGCAGCTTATCCTGGGGGGCAGGGAACACCGGGGAGCTGTTTTTT
>-|TRBJ2-2|TRBV7-8|-
CASSLAISSNTGELFF
TGTGCCAGCAGCTTAGCGATCAGCTCGAACACCGGGGAGCTGTTTTTT
>-|TRBJ2-6|TRBV19|-
CASSPRGVAGSGANVLTF
TGTGCCAGTAGTCCAAGGGGGGTAGCGGGCTCTGGGGCCAACGTCCTGACTTTC
>-|TRBJ1-1|TRBV5-1|-
CASSLAYRSEAFF
TGCGCCAGCAGCTTGGCCTACAGGTCTGAAGCTTTCTTT
>-|TRBJ1-4|TRBV6-5|-
CASSRMRRSREKLFF
TGTGCCAGCAGTCGGATGAGGCGGTCCCGGGAAAAACTGTTTTTT
>-|TRBJ2-2|TRBV18|-
CASSPTGPGELFF
TGTGCCAGCTCACCAACAGGGCCCGGGGAGCTGTTTTTT
>-|TRBJ2-2|TRBV19|-
CASSKGQWNTGELFF
TGTGCCAGTAGTAAAGGCCAGTGGAACACCGGGGAGCTGTTTTTT
>-|TRBJ2-5|TRBV5-1|-
CASSLGMSVRETQYF
TGCGCCAGCAGCCTGGGAATGTCAGTACGAGAGACCCAGTACTTC
>-|TRBJ2-2|TRBV30|-
CAWTSPGRRTGELFF
TGTGCCTGGACCAGTCCGGGACGAAGGACCGGGGAGCTGTTTTTT
>-|TRBJ2-7|TRBV30|-
CAWKRTGTQEQYF
TGTGCCTGGAAACGTACCGGGACTCAGGAGCAGTACTTC
>-|TRBJ2-3|TRBV5-1|-
CASSQYPGPKADTQYF
TGCGCCAGCAGCCAATATCCGGGCCCCAAGGCAGATACGCAGTATTTT
>TRBD2|TRBJ2-7|TRBV7-2|-
CASSLVGTSGTGEQYF
TGTGCCAGCAGCTTAGTCGGGACTAGCGGGACTGGCGAGCAGTACTTC
>-|TRBJ1-3|TRBV19|-
CASSNRGPPDTIYF
TGTGCCAGTAGTAACCGGGGACCTCCGGACACCATATATTTT
>-|TRBJ1-5|TRBV30|-
CAWRQNSNQPQHF
TGTGCCTGGAGACAGAATAGCAATCAGCCCCAGCATTTT